This TCR beta chain was captured by sequencing in a study of cytomegalovirus exposure and HLA in healthy donors. With 60 Vbeta and 13 Jbeta primers, the PCR was carried out. Sequencing was performed with immunoSEQ multiplex PCR; in TCRdb, only in-frame clones are kept and a portion is missing. The sample records some 150,000 clones, 85% being singletons. CDR1 and CDR2 (germline): SGHNT, YYREEE (reference sequence). This CDR3 is 15 amino acids long. V lost 1 base, J lost 2 bases, and 12 bases lay in between. The origin of this receptor is a woman aged 18 to 35 in good health and CMV-seronegative. V and J are TRBV5-4 and TRBJ1-2, with a possible D match to TRBD1 (6 bases). Sequencing was performed on PBMCs. This CDR3 is CASSLLQGPNYGYTF. Here the CDR3 DNA reads TGTGCCAGCAGCTTGTTGCAGGGGCCGAACTATGGCTACACCTTC. The full variable domain, in which reference TRBV5-4 and TRBJ1-2 provide the parts outside the CDR3, is ETGVTQSPTHLIKTRGQQVTLRCSSQSGHNTVSWYQQALGQGPQFIFQYYREEENGRGNFPPRFSGLQFPNYSSELNVNALELDDSALYLCASSLLQGPNYGYTFGSGTRLTVV.